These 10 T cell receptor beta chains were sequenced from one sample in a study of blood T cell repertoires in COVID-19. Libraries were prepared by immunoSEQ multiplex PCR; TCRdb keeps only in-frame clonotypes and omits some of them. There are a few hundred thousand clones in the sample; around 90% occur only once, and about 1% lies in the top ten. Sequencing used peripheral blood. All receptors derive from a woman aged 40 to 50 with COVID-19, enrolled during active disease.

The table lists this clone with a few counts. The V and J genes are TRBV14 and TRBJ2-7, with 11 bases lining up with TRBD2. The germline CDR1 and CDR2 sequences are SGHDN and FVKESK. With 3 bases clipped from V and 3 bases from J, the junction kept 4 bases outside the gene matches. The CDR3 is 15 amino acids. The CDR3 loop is CASSQGLAEFYEQYF. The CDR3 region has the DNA TGTGCCAGCAGCCAGGGACTAGCGGAGTTCTACGAGCAGTACTTC. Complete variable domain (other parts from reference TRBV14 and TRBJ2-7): EAGVTQFPSHSVIEKGQTVTLRCDPISGHDNLYWYRRVMGKEIKFLLHFVKESKQDESGMPNNRFLAERTGGTYSTLKVQPAELEDSGVYFCASSQGLAEFYEQYFGPGTRLTVT.

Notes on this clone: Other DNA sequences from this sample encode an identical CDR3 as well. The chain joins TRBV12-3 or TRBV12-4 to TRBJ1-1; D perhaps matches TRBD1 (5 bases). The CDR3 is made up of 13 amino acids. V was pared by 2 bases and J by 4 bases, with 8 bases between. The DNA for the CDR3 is TGTGCCAGCAGTTTACGGGGGATCACTGAAGCTTTCTTT. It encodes CASSLRGITEAFF.

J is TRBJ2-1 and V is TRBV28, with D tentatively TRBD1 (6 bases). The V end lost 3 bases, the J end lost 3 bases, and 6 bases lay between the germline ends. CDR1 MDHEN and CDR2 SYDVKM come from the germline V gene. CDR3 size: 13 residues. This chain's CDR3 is CASSLDSYNEQFF. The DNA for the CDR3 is TGTGCCAGCAGTTTGGACAGCTACAATGAGCAGTTCTTC.

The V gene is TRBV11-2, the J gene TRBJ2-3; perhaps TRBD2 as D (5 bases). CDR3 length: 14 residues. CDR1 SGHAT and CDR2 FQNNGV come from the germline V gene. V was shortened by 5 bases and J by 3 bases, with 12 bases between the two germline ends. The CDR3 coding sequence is TGTGCCAGCAGCCCGGGGTATAGGACAGATACGCAGTATTTT. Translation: CASSPGYRTDTQYF.

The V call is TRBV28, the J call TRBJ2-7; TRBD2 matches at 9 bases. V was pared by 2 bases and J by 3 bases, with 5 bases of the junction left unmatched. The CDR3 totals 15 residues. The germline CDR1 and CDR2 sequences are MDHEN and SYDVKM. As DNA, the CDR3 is TGTGCCAGCAGTTTAGGGCTAGCGGGGTTCTACGAGCAGTACTTC. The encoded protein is CASSLGLAGFYEQYF.

This chain's CDR3 is CASSFTGVRTDTQYF. The CDR3 coding sequence is TGTGCCAGCAGCTTTACAGGGGTTCGCACAGATACGCAGTATTTT. J is TRBJ2-3 and V is TRBV7-9; 7 bases agree with TRBD1. With V trimmed by 3 bases and J by 1 base, 4 bases remained unmatched. Germline V gives CDR1 SEHNR, CDR2 FQNEAQ (reference sequence). CDR3 length: 15 amino acids.

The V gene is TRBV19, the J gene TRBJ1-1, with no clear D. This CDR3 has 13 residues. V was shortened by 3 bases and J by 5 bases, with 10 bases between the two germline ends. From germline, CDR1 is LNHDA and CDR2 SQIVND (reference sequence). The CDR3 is CASSIGLVTEAFF. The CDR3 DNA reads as TGTGCCAGTAGTATTGGGCTGGTAACTGAAGCTTTCTTT.

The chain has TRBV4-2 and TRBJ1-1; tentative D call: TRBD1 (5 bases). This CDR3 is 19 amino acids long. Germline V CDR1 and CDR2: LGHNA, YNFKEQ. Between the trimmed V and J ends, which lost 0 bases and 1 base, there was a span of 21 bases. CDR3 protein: CASSQDIGGTSPRNTEAFF. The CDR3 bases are TGTGCCAGCAGCCAAGATATAGGCGGGACTTCCCCAAGGAACACTGAAGCTTTCTTT.

The CDR3 coding sequence is TGTGCCAGCAGTTTTAGACAGGGGGAGCAGTATTTT. This gives the protein CASSFRQGEQYF. The rearrangement joins TRBV27 to TRBJ2-3; 9 bases fit TRBD1. From germline, CDR1 is MNHEY and CDR2 SMNVEV (reference sequence). V lost 3 bases to trimming and J lost 11 bases; unmatched junction nucleotides: 3. The CDR3 covers 12 residues.

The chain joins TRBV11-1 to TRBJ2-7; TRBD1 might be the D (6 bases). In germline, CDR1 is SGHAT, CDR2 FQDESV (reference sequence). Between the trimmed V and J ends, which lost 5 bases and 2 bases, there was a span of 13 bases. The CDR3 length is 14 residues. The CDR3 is CASSDLTGTYEQYF. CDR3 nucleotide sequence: TGTGCCAGCAGCGATCTGACAGGCACCTACGAGCAGTACTTC.